This TCR beta chain was found in a study of T cells in Graves' hyperthyroidism and ophthalmopathy. Notes on the study in general: A model built on 13 V-J features separated ophthalmopathy from stable hyperthyroidism. The model made its ophthalmopathy prediction, and onset followed a median approximately six months later.

The investigators amplified TCR beta CDR3 regions from RNA transcripts. TCR CDR3 regions were first amplified by RT-PCR with HTBI primers. One entry per CDR3 protein, called by TCRdb with MiXCR from the multiplex PCR reads. The sample has approximately 560,000 distinct CDR3 sequences, around 14% seen once. In this sample, this clonotype turned up a few times. Its antigen is still unknown. Germline CDR1 LGHNA, CDR2 YNFKEQ. CDR3 length equals 17 residues. The trim removed 4 bases at V and 6 bases at J, leaving 11 bases unmatched. The chain couples TRBV4-2 to TRBJ2-1; 11 bases map to TRBD2. The sequence was collected from a woman under 40 with Graves' hyperthyroidism. Sequencing input: blood. Here the CDR3 reads CASSLLSGTSGPNEQFF. In nucleotides, the CDR3 is TGTGCCAGCAGCCTCCTATCCGGGACTAGCGGACCCAATGAGCAGTTCTTC.